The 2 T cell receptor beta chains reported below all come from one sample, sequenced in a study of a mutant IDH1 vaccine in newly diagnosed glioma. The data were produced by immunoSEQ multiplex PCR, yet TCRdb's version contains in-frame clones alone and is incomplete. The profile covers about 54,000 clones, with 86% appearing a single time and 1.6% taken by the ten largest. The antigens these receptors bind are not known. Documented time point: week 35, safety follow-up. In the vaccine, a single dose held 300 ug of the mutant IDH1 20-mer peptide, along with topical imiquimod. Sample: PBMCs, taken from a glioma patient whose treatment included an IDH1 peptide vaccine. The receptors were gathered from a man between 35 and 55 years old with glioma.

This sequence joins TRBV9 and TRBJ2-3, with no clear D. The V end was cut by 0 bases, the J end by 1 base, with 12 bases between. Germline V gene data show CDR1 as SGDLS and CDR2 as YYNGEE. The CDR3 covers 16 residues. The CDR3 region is CASSVGGIVGTDTQYF. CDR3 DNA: TGTGCCAGCAGCGTAGGGGGAATTGTAGGCACAGATACGCAGTATTTT. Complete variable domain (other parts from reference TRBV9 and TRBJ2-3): DSGVTQTPKHLITATGQRVTLRCSPRSGDLSVYWYQQSLDQGLQFLIQYYNGEERAKGNILERFSAQQFPDLHSELNLSSLELGDSALYFCASSVGGIVGTDTQYFGPGTRLTVL.

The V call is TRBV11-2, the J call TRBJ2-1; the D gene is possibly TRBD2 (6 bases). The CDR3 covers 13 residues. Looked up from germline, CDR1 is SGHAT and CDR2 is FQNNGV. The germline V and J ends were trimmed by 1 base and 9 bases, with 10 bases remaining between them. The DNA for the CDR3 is TGTGCCAGCAGCTTAGGACTAGAGGGTGAGCAGTTCTTC. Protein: CASSLGLEGEQFF. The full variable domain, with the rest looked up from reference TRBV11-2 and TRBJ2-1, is EAGVAQSPRYKIIEKRQSVAFWCNPISGHATLYWYQQILGQGPKLLIQFQNNGVVDDSQLPKDRFSAERLKGVDSTLKIQPAKLEDSAVYLCASSLGLEGEQFFGPGTRLTVL.